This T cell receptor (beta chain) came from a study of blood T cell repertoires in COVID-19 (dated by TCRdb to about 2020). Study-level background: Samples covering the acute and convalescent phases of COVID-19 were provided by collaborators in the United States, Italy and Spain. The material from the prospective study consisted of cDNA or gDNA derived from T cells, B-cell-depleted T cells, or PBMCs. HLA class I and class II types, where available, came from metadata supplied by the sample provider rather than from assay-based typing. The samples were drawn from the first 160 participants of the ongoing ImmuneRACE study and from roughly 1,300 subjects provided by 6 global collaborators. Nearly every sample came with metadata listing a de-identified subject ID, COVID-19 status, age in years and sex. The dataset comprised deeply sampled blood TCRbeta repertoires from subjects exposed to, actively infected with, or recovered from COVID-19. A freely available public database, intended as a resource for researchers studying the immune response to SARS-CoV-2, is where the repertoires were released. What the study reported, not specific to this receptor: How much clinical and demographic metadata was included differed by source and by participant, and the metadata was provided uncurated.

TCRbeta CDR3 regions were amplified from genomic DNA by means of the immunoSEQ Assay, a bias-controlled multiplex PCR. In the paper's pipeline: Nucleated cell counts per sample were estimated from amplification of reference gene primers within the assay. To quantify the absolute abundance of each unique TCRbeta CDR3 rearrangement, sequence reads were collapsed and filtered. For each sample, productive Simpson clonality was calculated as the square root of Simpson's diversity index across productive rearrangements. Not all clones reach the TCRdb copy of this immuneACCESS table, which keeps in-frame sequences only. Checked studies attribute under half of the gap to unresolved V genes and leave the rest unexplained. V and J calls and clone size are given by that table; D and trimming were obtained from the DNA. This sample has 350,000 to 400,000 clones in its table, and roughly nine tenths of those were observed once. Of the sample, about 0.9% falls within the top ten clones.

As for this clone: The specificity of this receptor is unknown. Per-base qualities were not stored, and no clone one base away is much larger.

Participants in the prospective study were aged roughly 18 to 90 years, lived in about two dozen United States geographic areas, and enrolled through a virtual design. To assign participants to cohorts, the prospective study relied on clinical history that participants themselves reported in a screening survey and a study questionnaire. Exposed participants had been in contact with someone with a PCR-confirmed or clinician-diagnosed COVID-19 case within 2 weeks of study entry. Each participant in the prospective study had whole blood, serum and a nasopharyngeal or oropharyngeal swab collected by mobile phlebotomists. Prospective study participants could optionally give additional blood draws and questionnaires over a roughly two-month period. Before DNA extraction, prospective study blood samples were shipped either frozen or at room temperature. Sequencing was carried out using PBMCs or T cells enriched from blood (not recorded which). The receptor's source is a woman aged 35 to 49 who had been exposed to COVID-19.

The bases read TGTGCCAGCAGCCAGGGACTAGCGGGAGGGCAAGATACGCAGTATTTT. This yields the protein CASSQGLAGGQDTQYF. This chain joins TRBV7-9 to TRBJ2-3, with 16 bases in between that match TRBD2. Taken from the germline V gene (reference sequence), the CDR1 and CDR2 loops are SEHNR and FQNEAQ. Germline trimming: 5 bases from V, 5 bases from J; junction bases outside gene matches: 4. The CDR3 measures 16 amino acids from cysteine to phenylalanine. The sequence is cut down to CDR3 DNA, 48 bases in frame from base 1. Supplemented by the reference TRBV7-9 and TRBJ2-3 proteins around the CDR3, the complete variable domain is DTGVSQNPRHKITKRGQNVTFRCDPISEHNRLYWYRQTLGQGPEFLTYFQNEAQLEKSRLLSDRFSAERPKGSFSTLEIQRTEQGDSAMYLCASSQGLAGGQDTQYFGPGTRLTVL.